Sequencing of this T cell receptor (beta chain) was carried out in a study of blood T cell repertoires in COVID-19. About the study: Material from acute and convalescent COVID-19 was sourced from the United States, Italy and Spain. In each case, the material was cDNA or gDNA derived from T cells, B-cell-depleted T cells, or PBMCs.

Germline V gene data show CDR1 as SQVTM and CDR2 as ANQGSEA. The CDR3 runs 14 residues. V shed 2 bases and J shed 4 bases, with 15 bases lying between them. Methods used by the authors: Quantification of nucleated cells was approximated via reference gene primer amplification. Repertoires were generated with immunoSEQ multiplex PCR, while TCRdb's copy carries only in-frame clones and drops some. V, J and clone size were drawn from that table, and D and trimming were deduced from the DNA. The sample holds around 70,000 clones, 75% seen once. The sequencing sample was made of peripheral blood. The genes are TRBV29-1 and TRBJ2-7, with D possibly being TRBD2 (7 bases). This receptor was identified in a man between 65 and 85 years old with acute or convalescent COVID-19. CDR3 amino acids: CSVERGGSRYEQYF. CDR3 coding DNA: TGCAGCGTTGAAAGGGGGGGGAGCCGGTACGAGCAGTACTTC.